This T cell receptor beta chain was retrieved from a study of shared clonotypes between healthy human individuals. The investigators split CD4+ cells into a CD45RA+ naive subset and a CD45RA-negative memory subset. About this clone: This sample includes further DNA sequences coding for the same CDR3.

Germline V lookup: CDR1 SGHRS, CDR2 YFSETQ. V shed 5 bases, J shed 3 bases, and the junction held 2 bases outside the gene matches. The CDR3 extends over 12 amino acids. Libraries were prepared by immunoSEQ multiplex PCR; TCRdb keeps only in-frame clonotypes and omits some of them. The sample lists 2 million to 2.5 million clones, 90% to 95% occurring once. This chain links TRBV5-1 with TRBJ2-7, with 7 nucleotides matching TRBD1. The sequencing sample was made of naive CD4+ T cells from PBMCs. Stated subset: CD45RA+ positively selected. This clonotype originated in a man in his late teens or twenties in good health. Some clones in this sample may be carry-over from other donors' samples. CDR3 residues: CASSYRGYEQYF. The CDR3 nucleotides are TGCGCCAGCAGTTACAGGGGCTACGAGCAGTACTTC.